This TCR beta chain was observed in a study of identical twins. This clonotype was counted ten times or more. TCRdb fed the 5' RACE reads into MiXCR, producing one record per CDR3 protein. The table records around 95,000 distinct CDR3 sequences, around 5.5% of them present only once. From germline, CDR1 is KGHSH and CDR2 LQKENI. The V end lost 4 bases, the J end lost 9 bases, and 13 bases lay between the germline ends. This CDR3 comprises 12 residues. The source of this sequence is a woman aged 50 to 60 in good health. The chain uses TRBV18 and TRBJ2-7; maybe TRBD1 (5 bases). The sample was memory T cells sorted from blood. CDR3: CASSQGALRQYV. The CDR3 DNA follows: TGTGCCAGCTCACAAGGGGCGCTTAGGCAGTACGTC.